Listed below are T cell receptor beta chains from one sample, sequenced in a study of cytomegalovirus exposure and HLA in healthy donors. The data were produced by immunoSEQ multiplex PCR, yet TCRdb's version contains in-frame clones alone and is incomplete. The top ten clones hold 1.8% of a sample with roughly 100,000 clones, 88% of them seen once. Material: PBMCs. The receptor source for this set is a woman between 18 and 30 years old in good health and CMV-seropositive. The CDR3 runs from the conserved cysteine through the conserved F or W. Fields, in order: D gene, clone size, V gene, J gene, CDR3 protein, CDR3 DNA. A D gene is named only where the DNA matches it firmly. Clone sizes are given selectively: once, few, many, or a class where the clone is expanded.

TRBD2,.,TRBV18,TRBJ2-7,CASSPGLAGSNEQYF,TGTGCCAGCTCTCCTGGACTAGCGGGGTCCAACGAGCAGTACTTC
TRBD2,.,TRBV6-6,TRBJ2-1,CASTSRGAGGGNEQFF,TGTGCCAGCACCTCTCGGGGAGCGGGGGGTGGCAATGAGCAGTTCTTC
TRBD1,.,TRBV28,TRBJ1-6,CASSERGLYNSPLHF,TGTGCCAGCAGCGAGAGGGGGCTGTATAATTCACCCCTCCACTTT
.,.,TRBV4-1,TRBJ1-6,CASSQDSRGNSPLHF,TGCGCCAGCAGCCAAGATTCCCGGGGGAACTCACCCCTCCACTTT
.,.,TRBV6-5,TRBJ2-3,CASTAGDTQYF,TGTGCCAGCACGGCGGGGGATACGCAGTATTTT
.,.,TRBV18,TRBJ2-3,CASSPPTTVEDTQYF,TGTGCCAGCTCACCGCCGACGACAGTTGAGGATACGCAGTATTTT
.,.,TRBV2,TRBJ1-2,CASRVQGGGYTF,TGTGCCAGCAGGGTCCAGGGAGGTGGCTACACCTTC
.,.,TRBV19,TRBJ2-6,CASRSSSGANVLTF,TGTGCCAGTAGGTCTAGCTCTGGGGCCAACGTCCTGACTTTC
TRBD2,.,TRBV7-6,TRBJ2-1,CASSATSGGIGEQFF,TGTGCCAGCAGCGCGACTAGCGGGGGGATCGGGGAGCAGTTCTTC
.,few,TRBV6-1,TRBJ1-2,CASDSGQLYGYTF,TGTGCCAGCGACTCCGGACAACTCTATGGCTACACCTTC
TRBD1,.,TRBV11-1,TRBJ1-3,CASSSIGTVFGNTIYF,TGTGCCAGCAGCTCCATCGGGACAGTTTTTGGAAACACCATATATTTT
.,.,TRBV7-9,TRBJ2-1,CASSPGGGAHYNEQFF,TGTGCCAGCAGCCCGGGGGGCGGGGCTCACTACAATGAGCAGTTCTTC
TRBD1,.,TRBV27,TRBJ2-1,CASGPRQGPYNEQFF,TGTGCCAGCGGACCTAGACAGGGCCCCTACAATGAGCAGTTCTTC
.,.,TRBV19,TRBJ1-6,CASSSGLHSPLHF,TGTGCCAGTAGTTCGGGGTTGCATTCACCCCTCCACTTT
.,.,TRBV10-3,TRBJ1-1,CAITAGGARGNTEAFF,TGTGCCATCACCGCGGGGGGCGCGCGGGGGAACACTGAAGCTTTCTTT
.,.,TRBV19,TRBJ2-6,CASSIVQNSGANVLTF,TGTGCCAGTAGTATAGTTCAAAACTCTGGGGCCAACGTCCTGACTTTC
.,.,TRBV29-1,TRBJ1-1,CSAEQVTTEAFF,TGCAGCGCCGAGCAGGTTACCACTGAAGCTTTCTTT
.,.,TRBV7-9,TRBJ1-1,CASRNRDGAAFF,TGTGCCAGCAGAAACAGGGATGGGGCGGCTTTCTTT
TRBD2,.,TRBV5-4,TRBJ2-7,CASSFKLGLAGGPKAYEQYF,TGTGCCAGCAGCTTTAAGCTCGGACTAGCGGGGGGGCCAAAAGCCTACGAGCAGTACTTC
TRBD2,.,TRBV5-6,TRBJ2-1,CASSLYERGGYNEQFF,TGTGCCAGCAGCTTGTACGAACGGGGGGGATACAATGAGCAGTTCTTC
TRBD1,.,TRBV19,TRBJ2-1,CASSIVGRAGGRDEQFF,TGTGCCAGTAGTATAGTTGGCCGGGCAGGGGGCAGGGATGAGCAGTTCTTC
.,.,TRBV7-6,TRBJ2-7,CASSPGDEQYF,TGTGCCAGCAGCCCAGGGGACGAGCAGTACTTC
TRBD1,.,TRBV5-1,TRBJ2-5,CASSLGRTGGQETQYF,TGCGCCAGCAGCTTGGGTCGGACAGGGGGCCAAGAGACCCAGTACTTC
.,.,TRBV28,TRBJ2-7,CASRATGYEQYF,TGTGCCAGCAGGGCGACAGGCTACGAGCAGTACTTC
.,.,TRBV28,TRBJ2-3,CASSGRVTQYF,TGTGCCAGCAGTGGGCGGGTCACGCAGTATTTT
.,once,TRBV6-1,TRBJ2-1,CASRDGGYNEQFF,TGTGCCAGCAGAGATGGCGGCTACAATGAGCAGTTCTTC
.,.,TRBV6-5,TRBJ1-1,CASSKQALNTEAFF,TGTGCCAGCAGTAAGCAGGCCCTGAACACTGAAGCTTTCTTT